This T cell receptor (beta chain) was identified during a study of T cells in Graves' hyperthyroidism and ophthalmopathy (dated by TCRdb to between 2018 and 2020). For the wider study: Peripheral blood samples were taken at initial diagnosis, before any treatment was given. TCR V-J signatures able to tell the groups apart were searched for in a discovery cohort of 90 to 100 patients, of whom roughly 42 had Graves' ophthalmopathy and 57 had stable Graves' hyperthyroidism. Whether ophthalmopathy could be predicted prospectively was tested in an independent validation cohort made up of approximately 19 hyperthyroidism patients plus 17 patients who later progressed to ophthalmopathy. The roughly 100 discovery patients were randomly divided into training and test sets at a 7:3 ratio. Thyroid tissue and blood T-cell repertoires from about six Graves' hyperthyroidism patients were also compared in the study. After blood sampling, hyperthyroidism patients were treated with methimazole at a starting dose of 30 mg daily, and ophthalmopathy patients were treated with high-dose intravenous methylprednisolone. TCR Vbeta CDR3 sequencing of 120 to 150 peripheral blood samples (43 ophthalmopathy, over 70 hyperthyroidism and some 17 progressor patients) is reported in the paper. Overall study outcomes, separate from this receptor: Blood samples also contained most of the expanded thyroid clonotypes (frequency above 0.001), which suggests that blood repertoires may reflect thyroid immune responses. In validation, the model predicted progression to ophthalmopathy a median of about 6.5 months before onset, with about 70% sensitivity and nearly 75% specificity. Sample size was not statistically predetermined, and blinding of investigators to group allocation was not performed. Ophthalmopathy was separated from stable hyperthyroidism by a 13 V-J signature model, with over 85% sensitivity and about 84% specificity obtained in cross-validation and 80%/75% obtained in testing.

This clonotype was counted at least ten times. No antigen is known for it. Base quality data are lacking; no much larger clone is found one base away. TCR beta CDR3 regions were amplified from RNA transcripts. A first-round RT-PCR of the TCR CDR3 used the HTBI primer set with the Qiagen OneStep RT-PCR kit. Libraries were constructed in a second round of multiplex PCR, after which size selection and purification were carried out. Paired-end sequencing of the libraries was performed with 100 bp reads on an Illumina HiSeq2000. From the authors' description of their analysis: SOAPnuke was used to process the raw data, with reads discarded if the reads contained adapters or uncalled bases, had a mean Phred below 15, or lacked an exact constant-primer or identifier match. COPE v1.2.5 was used to merge the high-quality paired reads, and each unique nucleotide sequence was defined as a clonotype. MiTCR v1.1 was used to align clonotypes to the IMGT TRBV, TRBD and TRBJ reference segments. Analysis was restricted to V-J combinations with a frequency above 0.0001, which covered roughly 99% of repertoires. The TCS score was defined as the ratio of F50 (clonal expansion) to E x V (chaos), calculated using BLOSUM62-based TCRdist between CDR3 peptides within each V-J. Welch's t-statistics and random forest reduced roughly 540 V-J features to roughly 13, which were used in a naive Bayes classifier (R e1071). Thyroid-blood repertoire similarity was quantified with the Morisita-Horn index. In-frame beta chains were kept once TCRdb had trimmed the public reads at Q25 with fastp and called clones with MiXCR. Each CDR3 protein gets just one entry, which takes the most common genes and DNA from the rows behind it. In this record, the V and J calls reflect TCRdb's handling and not the investigators' own analysis. For this sample there are hundreds of thousands of distinct CDR3 sequences; 38% appear just once. The top ten clones comprise about 8.9% of the sample.

Compared with germline, V lacks 5 bases and J lacks 7 bases; bases without a gene match: 9. Measured from the cysteine to the phenylalanine, the CDR3 is 14 residues long. Just CDR3 DNA is preserved here, 42 bases in frame from base 1. From a lookup of the germline V gene (reference sequence), CDR1 and CDR2 are LNHDA and SQIVND. A patient counted as having stable Graves' hyperthyroidism if no progression to ophthalmopathy occurred over 18 months of follow-up. Hyperthyroidism patients were aged 18 to 65 years and newly diagnosed, with disease duration of less than 2 months. Any patient with an uncontrolled infection, another autoimmune disease, pregnancy or lactation was excluded. Clinical symptoms, serum thyroxine and TRAb, thyroid ultrasound, and orbital computed tomography formed the basis for the diagnoses. PBMCs were isolated from about 10 ml of fresh peripheral blood by Ficoll-Paque density gradient centrifugation. Total RNA was extracted with Trizol reagent, and quality was checked on an Agilent 2100 Bioanalyzer.

Sequenced material: blood. This TCR derives from a man between 18 and 29 years old with Graves' hyperthyroidism. The chain uses TRBV19 and TRBJ2-5; 8 junctional bases match TRBD1. The sequenced DNA is TGTGCCAGTAGTCCTCAGGACAGGGACGGGACCCAGTACTTC. Protein translation: CASSPQDRDGTQYF.